This TCR beta chain stems from a study of blood T cell repertoires in COVID-19. Study at large: COVID-19 samples, acute and convalescent, were from the United States, Italy and Spain.

Authors' methods: Amplification of reference gene primers provided the estimated nucleated cell counts. Profiling relied on immunoSEQ multiplex PCR, and the TCRdb table lists in-frame clones only, not all of them. The V and J calls and the clone size are those of that table, but D and trimming were determined from the DNA. The sample holds some 21,000 clones; 83% are singletons and the top ten take 6.5% to 8%. The CDR3 is 15 residues long. The V and J ends lost 1 base and 1 base respectively, with 10 bases between them. Germline values: CDR1 LNHDA, CDR2 SQIVND (reference sequence). The specimen was peripheral blood. This clonotype originated in a human donor in a cohort sampled during active COVID-19. The rearrangement joins TRBV19 to TRBJ1-1, with D hard to call. CDR3 amino acids: CASSIGGIRNTEAFF. The CDR3 DNA is TGTGCCAGTAGTATAGGAGGCATAAGGAACACTGAAGCTTTCTTT.